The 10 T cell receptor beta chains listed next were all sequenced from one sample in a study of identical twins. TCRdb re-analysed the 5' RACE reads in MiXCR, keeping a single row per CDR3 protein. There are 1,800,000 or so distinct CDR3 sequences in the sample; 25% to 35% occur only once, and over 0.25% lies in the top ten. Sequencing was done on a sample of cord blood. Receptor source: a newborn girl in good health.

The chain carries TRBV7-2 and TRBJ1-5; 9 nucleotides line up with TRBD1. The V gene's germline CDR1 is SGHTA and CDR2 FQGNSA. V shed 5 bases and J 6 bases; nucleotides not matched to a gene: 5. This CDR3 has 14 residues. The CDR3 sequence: CASSRDREIQPQHF. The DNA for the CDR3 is TGTGCCAGCAGCCGGGACAGGGAGATTCAGCCCCAGCATTTT.

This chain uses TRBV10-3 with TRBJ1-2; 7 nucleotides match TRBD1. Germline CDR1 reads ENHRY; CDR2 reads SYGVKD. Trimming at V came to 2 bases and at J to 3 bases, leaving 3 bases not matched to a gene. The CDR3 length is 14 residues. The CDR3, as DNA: TGTGCCATCAGTGAGAGGCAGGGGGACTATGGCTACACCTTC. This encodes CAISERQGDYGYTF.

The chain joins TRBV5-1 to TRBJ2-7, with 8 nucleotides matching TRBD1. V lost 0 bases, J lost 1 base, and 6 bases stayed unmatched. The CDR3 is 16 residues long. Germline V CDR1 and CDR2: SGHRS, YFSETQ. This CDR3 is CASSLGRQGLSYEQYF. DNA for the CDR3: TGCGCCAGCAGCTTGGGGCGACAGGGGCTTTCCTACGAGCAGTACTTC.

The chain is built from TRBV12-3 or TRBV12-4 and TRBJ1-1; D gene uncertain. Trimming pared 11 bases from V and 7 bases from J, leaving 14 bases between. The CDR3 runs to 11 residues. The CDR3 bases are TGTGCCTGCCTCTCCACCCGTGAAGCTTTCTTT. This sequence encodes CACLSTREAFF.

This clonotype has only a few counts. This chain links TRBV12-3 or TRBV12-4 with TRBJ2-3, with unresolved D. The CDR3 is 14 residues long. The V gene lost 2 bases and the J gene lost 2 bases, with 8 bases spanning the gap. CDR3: CASSLRSHTDTQYF. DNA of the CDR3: TGTGCCAGCAGTTTACGGTCGCACACAGATACGCAGTATTTT.

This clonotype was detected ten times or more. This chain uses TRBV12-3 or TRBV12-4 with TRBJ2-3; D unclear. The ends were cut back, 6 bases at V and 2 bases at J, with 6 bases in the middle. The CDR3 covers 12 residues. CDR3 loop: CASSFHTDTQYF. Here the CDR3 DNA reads TGTGCCAGCAGCTTCCACACAGATACGCAGTATTTT.

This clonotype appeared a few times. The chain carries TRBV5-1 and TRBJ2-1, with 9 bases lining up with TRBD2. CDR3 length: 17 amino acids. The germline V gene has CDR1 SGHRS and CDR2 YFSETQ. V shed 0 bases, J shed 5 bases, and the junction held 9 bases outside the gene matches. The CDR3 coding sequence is TGCGCCAGCAGCTTGGGACTAGCGGACGCAAGGGACAATGAGCAGTTCTTC. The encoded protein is CASSLGLADARDNEQFF.

CDR3 amino acids: CASSSPGVDTQYF. The CDR3 DNA follows: TGTGCCAGCAGTTCCCCGGGGGTGGATACGCAGTATTTT. The chain has TRBV7-2 and TRBJ2-3; D is possibly TRBD2 (6 bases). V was cut by 6 bases and J by 6 bases, with 13 bases left in between. The CDR3 loop spans 13 amino acids. Germline CDR1 and CDR2: SGHTA and FQGNSA.

CDR3 nucleotides: TGTGCCAGCAGCCAACTGACAAGTACCTACGAGCAGTACTTC. Residues: CASSQLTSTYEQYF. The V gene is TRBV14, the J gene TRBJ2-7; D is ambiguous. The CDR3 contains 14 residues. The germline V gene encodes CDR1 SGHDN and CDR2 FVKESK. The germline V and J ends were trimmed by 2 bases and 2 bases, with 10 bases remaining between them.

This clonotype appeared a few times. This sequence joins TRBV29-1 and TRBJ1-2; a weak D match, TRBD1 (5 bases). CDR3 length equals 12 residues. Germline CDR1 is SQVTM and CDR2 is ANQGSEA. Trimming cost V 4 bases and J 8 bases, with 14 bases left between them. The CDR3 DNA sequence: TGCAGCGTTGTTGCTGGGGCGGGGGGCTACACCTTC. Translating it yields CSVVAGAGGYTF.